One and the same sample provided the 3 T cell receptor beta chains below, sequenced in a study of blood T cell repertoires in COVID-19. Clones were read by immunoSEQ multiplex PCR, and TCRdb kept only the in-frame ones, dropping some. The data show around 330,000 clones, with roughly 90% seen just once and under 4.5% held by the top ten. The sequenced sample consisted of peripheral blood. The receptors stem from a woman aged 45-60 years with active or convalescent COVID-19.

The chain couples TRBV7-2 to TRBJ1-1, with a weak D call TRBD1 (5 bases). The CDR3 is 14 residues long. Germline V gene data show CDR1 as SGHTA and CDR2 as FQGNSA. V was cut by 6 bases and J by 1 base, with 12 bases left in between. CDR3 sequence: CASRRTRSNTEAFF. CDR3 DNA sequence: TGTGCCAGCAGAAGGACACGATCGAACACTGAAGCTTTCTTT.

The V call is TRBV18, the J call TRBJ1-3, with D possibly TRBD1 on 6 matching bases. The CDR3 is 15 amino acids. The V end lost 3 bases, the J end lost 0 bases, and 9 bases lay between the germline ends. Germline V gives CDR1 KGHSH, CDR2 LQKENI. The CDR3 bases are TGTGCCAGCTCACCCGGACAGACCTCTGGAAACACCATATATTTT. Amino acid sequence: CASSPGQTSGNTIYF.

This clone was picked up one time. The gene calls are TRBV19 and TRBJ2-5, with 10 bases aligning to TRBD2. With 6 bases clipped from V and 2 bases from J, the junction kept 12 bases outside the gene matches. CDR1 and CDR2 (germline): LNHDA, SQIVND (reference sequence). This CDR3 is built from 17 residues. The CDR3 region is CASRAKGLAGVQETQYF. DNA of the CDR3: TGTGCCAGTAGAGCGAAGGGGCTAGCGGGGGTGCAAGAGACCCAGTACTTC.